This entry describes one T cell receptor (beta chain). Its antigen is as yet unknown. Trimming removed 6 bases from V and 2 bases from J, with 16 bases in between. Germline V gives CDR1 LGHDT, CDR2 YNNKEL (reference sequence). The CDR3 loop spans 15 amino acids. TCRdb re-called the 5' RACE reads with MiXCR, one entry per CDR3 protein. The sample holds just under 65,000 distinct CDR3 sequences, approximately 22% seen once. Regarding the study as a whole: The larger-cohort validation was restricted to a single TCR beta V-J rearrangement rather than whole repertoires.

The chain couples TRBV3-1 to TRBJ1-2; D not certain. Sequenced input: memory CD4+ T cells sorted from a lymph node. Subset reported: memory CD4+ T cells, CD4+CD45RO+CD25-. This clonotype was sampled from a female donor with breast cancer. The CDR3 region is CASSYSVTDNYGYTF. In DNA, the CDR3 is TGTGCCAGCAGTTACTCCGTTACCGACAACTATGGCTACACCTTC.